This T cell receptor beta chain is drawn from a study of OX40 agonist ivuxolimab in advanced cancers. At the level of the study: Administration of intravenous ivuxolimab to patients occurred every 2 weeks at 0.01 to 10 mg/kg. Prior anti-PD-1, anti-PD-L1 or anti-CTLA-4 therapy did not bar entry, and about 38% had some.

V was pared by 0 bases and J by 4 bases, with 7 bases between. The CDR3 covers 14 residues. CDR1 is SGHKS and CDR2 is YYEKEE in the germline V gene (reference sequence). Repertoires were generated with immunoSEQ multiplex PCR, while TCRdb's copy carries only in-frame clones and drops some. The sample contains 60,000 to 65,000 clones, 92% of which appear only once. The TCR was taken from an adult with an advanced solid tumor such as melanoma, head and neck, liver or kidney cancer. This rearrangement joins TRBV5-5 to TRBJ2-2; D is unresolved. Sample: CD4+ or CD8+ T cells sorted from blood, taken in a trial of the OX40 agonist ivuxolimab. The CDR3 sequence: CASSLVQPTGELFF. CDR3 coding DNA: TGTGCCAGCAGCTTGGTACAGCCCACCGGGGAGCTGTTTTTT.